Detailed here is one T cell receptor (beta chain). The antigen remains unidentified. The sample belongs to a study of graft-versus-host responses after intestinal transplantation. Only in-frame clones appear in the TCRdb table, and some are missing; sequencing was by immunoSEQ multiplex PCR. Here the sample spans 90,000 to 130,000 clones, 85% to 95% being singletons. The material sequenced was unstimulated CD8+ T cells sorted from spleen or lymph node cells, taken before intestinal transplant. This TCR derives from a human donor who received an intestinal transplant.

The CDR3 region is CASSLEAGPRYEQYF. In DNA, the CDR3 is TGTGCCAGCAGCTTAGAGGCAGGGCCCAGGTACGAGCAGTACTTC. The chain combines TRBV7-6 with TRBJ2-7; maybe TRBD1 (5 bases). Germline V lookup: CDR1 SGHVS, CDR2 FNYEAQ. This CDR3 contains 15 residues. The V gene lost 1 base and the J gene lost 4 bases, with 14 bases spanning the gap. The entire variable domain, with the rest obtained from reference TRBV7-6 and TRBJ2-7, is as follows: GAGVSQSPRYKVTKRGQDVALRCDPISGHVSLYWYRQALGQGPEFLTYFNYEAQQDKSGLPNDRFSAERPEGSISTLTIQRTEQRDSAMYRCASSLEAGPRYEQYFGPGTRLTVT.